These 19 T cell receptor beta chains originate from one sample sequenced in a study of T cells in Graves' hyperthyroidism and ophthalmopathy (dated 2019 in TCRdb). Libraries were constructed by multiplex PCR. Sequencing relied on an Illumina HiSeq 2000. The TCR beta CDR3 regions were amplified from RNA transcripts. A first-round RT-PCR of the TCR CDR3 used the HTBI primer set with the Qiagen OneStep RT-PCR kit. TCRdb reran the public reads through fastp at Q25 and MiXCR, keeping productive beta chains. Here each entry gathers all rows of one CDR3 protein and keeps the most common genes and DNA. The sample includes around 260,000 distinct CDR3 sequences, with 25% observed a single time. Of the sample, 20% to 30% falls within the top ten clones. Sequenced material: blood. These receptors came from a man in his forties or fifties with Graves' hyperthyroidism that later progressed to Graves' ophthalmopathy.

This clonotype was detected ten times or more. The gene calls are TRBV6-1 and TRBJ2-7; maybe TRBD1 (6 bases). CDR1 is MNHNS, CDR2 SASEGT, per germline. Between the trimmed V and J ends, which lost 8 bases and 0 bases, there was a span of 17 bases. This CDR3 comprises 15 residues. CDR3 DNA: TGTGCCAGCTTACCCCGGACAGCTGACTCCTACGAGCAGTACTTC. It yields the protein CASLPRTADSYEQYF.

The CDR3 spells CASSPLIQRKNTGELFF. CDR3 DNA sequence: TGTGCCAGCAGTCCCCTCATACAGCGGAAGAACACCGGGGAGCTGTTTTTT. This rearrangement joins TRBV6-2 or TRBV6-3 to TRBJ2-2, with a tentative D call TRBD2 (5 bases). Trimming took off 5 bases at V and 1 base at J, with 17 bases between the two ends. The CDR3 has 17 residues. Germline V gene data show CDR1 as MNHEY and CDR2 as SVGEGT.

The chain couples TRBV3-1 to TRBJ1-1; TRBD1 matches 7 bases. This CDR3 spans 13 amino acids. The germline V gene encodes CDR1 LGHDT and CDR2 YNNKEL (reference sequence). The junction had 6 bases not matched to a gene; V was cut back by 4 bases and J by 7 bases. CDR3 coding DNA: TGTGCCAGCAGCCCGGACAGGCATAATGAAGCTTTCTTT. Protein product: CASSPDRHNEAFF. The complete variable domain, with remaining parts taken from reference TRBV3-1 and TRBJ1-1, reads DTAVSQTPKYLVTQMGNDKSIKCEQNLGHDTMYWYKQDSKKFLKIMFSYNNKELIINETVPNRFSPKSPDKAHLNLHINSLELGDSAVYFCASSPDRHNEAFFGQGTRLTVV.

The chain carries TRBV11-2 and TRBJ2-7, with D possibly being TRBD1 (5 bases). V lost 2 bases, J lost 3 bases, and 8 bases lay in between. This CDR3 comprises 13 residues. Germline CDR1 reads SGHAT; CDR2 reads FQNNGV. CDR3 bases: TGTGCCAGCAGCTTACCCCAGGGCTACGAGCAGTACTTC. Its translation is CASSLPQGYEQYF.

In this sample, this clonotype turned up many times. J is TRBJ1-2 and V is TRBV28; D is unclear. The CDR3 runs 15 residues. Germline-derived CDR1 and CDR2 are MDHEN and SYDVKM. Trimming took 6 bases from V and 7 from J, leaving 21 bases between them. The CDR3 loop reads CASSRTDLLGGGYTF. For the CDR3, the DNA is TGTGCCAGCAGCCGAACCGACTTATTGGGAGGTGGCTACACCTTC.

This clonotype was counted between two and nine times. V gene TRBV6-1 combines with J gene TRBJ1-1; 8 bases are a match to TRBD1. From germline, CDR1 is MNHNS and CDR2 SASEGT. V gave up 5 bases and J gave up 9 bases; unmatched junction bases: 8. This CDR3 region has 13 residues. The CDR3 DNA sequence: TGTGCCAGCAGTCCCCGGACAGGGCTCCAAGCTTTCTTT. Translated, it gives CASSPRTGLQAFF.

Ten or more counts support this clonotype. V is TRBV14 and J is TRBJ1-2; 7 bases map to TRBD1. V dropped 4 bases and J dropped 8; count of bases not matched to a gene: 13. The V gene's germline CDR1 is SGHDN and CDR2 FVKESK. This CDR3 is built from 15 residues. CDR3 sequence: CASSPPGTASNGYTF. The CDR3 DNA reads TGTGCCAGCAGCCCCCCCGGGACAGCTTCAAACGGCTACACCTTC.

This clonotype was counted many times. The V and J genes are TRBV29-1 and TRBJ2-5; 8 nucleotides align to TRBD2. The CDR3 runs 13 residues. The ends lost 6 bases at V and 1 base at J; junction bases unmatched: 4. Germline V gene data show CDR1 as SQVTM and CDR2 as ANQGSEA. CDR3 amino acids: CSVPGGAQETQYF. CDR3 nucleotide sequence: TGCAGCGTCCCGGGGGGGGCCCAAGAGACCCAGTACTTC.

This clonotype was recorded at least ten times. The gene calls are TRBV29-1 and TRBJ2-7; weak D call: TRBD2 (5 bases). CDR3 length equals 14 residues. The V gene's germline CDR1 is SQVTM and CDR2 ANQGSEA. Trimming left V 1 base short and J 7 bases short, with 17 bases between. Here the CDR3 DNA reads TGCAGCGTTGAAGTTTCTATACATCCGGGGGAGCAGTACTTC. It is translated as CSVEVSIHPGEQYF.

This clonotype was counted many times. The chain recombines TRBV27 with TRBJ1-5; D may be TRBD1 (5 bases). The CDR3 runs 14 residues. Germline V gives CDR1 MNHEY, CDR2 SMNVEV (reference sequence). The V end lost 2 bases, the J end lost 7 bases, and 12 bases lay between the germline ends. The CDR3 region has the DNA TGTGCCAGCAGTTTAAAAGGGGCGGGACAGCCCCAGCATTTT. It encodes CASSLKGAGQPQHF.

This clonotype was observed at least ten times. CDR3 amino acids: CASSLGRVETQYF. The CDR3 nucleotides read TGTGCCAGCAGTTTAGGCAGGGTAGAGACCCAGTACTTC. The chain links TRBV28 to TRBJ2-5, with D perhaps TRBD1 (5 bases). The CDR3 sequence is 13 residues long. V lost 2 bases and J 4 bases, leaving 8 bases between the germline ends. The V gene's germline CDR1 is MDHEN and CDR2 SYDVKM.

This clonotype was picked up many times. As DNA, the CDR3 is TGTGCCAGCATTGGACAGGAGGAGCACGAGCAGTACTTC. Encoded protein: CASIGQEEHEQYF. The J gene is TRBJ2-7, the V gene TRBV28; the match to TRBD1 covers 7 bases. The CDR3 totals 13 residues. The germline V gene encodes CDR1 MDHEN and CDR2 SYDVKM. J gave up 5 bases and V 7 bases, and 8 bases lay outside the gene matches.

This clonotype was picked up many times. The CDR3 region has the DNA TGTGCCAGCAGCCAAGGGGCCGGGAATGGGGCCCAGCATTTT. This encodes CASSQGAGNGAQHF. The gene calls are TRBV7-9 and TRBJ1-5, with D perhaps matching TRBD1 (5 bases). This CDR3 region has 14 residues. From germline, CDR1 is SEHNR and CDR2 FQNEAQ (reference sequence). Trimming removed 5 bases at V and 11 bases at J, with 19 bases between.

About this clonotype: Since a much larger clone is just one base distant, this may be a read error. The missing conserved phenylalanine or tryptophan at the end of this CDR3 makes a read error likely. This sequence joins TRBV4-2 and TRBJ2-7; 7 positions agree with TRBD2. Looked up from germline, CDR1 is LGHNA and CDR2 is YNFKEQ. This CDR3 spans 17 amino acids. J was trimmed by 6 bases and V by 11 bases; bases with no gene match: 25. The CDR3 region is CASPPRPPRDYSREQYY. CDR3 sequence (DNA): TGTGCCTCCCCACCGCGGCCCCCCCGGGACTATTCCCGCGAGCAGTACTAC.

This clonotype has at least ten counts. This chain links TRBV2 with TRBJ2-7, with TRBD2 matching 8 bases. Per the germline V gene, CDR1 is SNHLY and CDR2 is FYNNEI. V dropped 8 bases and J dropped 3; count of bases not matched to a gene: 6. This CDR3 has 13 amino acids. CDR3 in amino acids: CASGEGLDYEQYF. CDR3 nucleotides: TGTGCCAGCGGAGAGGGACTAGACTACGAGCAGTACTTC.

This clonotype has just a few counts. The genes are TRBV6-2 or TRBV6-3 and TRBJ2-7; D gene ambiguous. The CDR3 covers 14 residues. Trimming left V 4 bases short and J 0 bases short, with 10 bases between. Germline V lookup: CDR1 MNHEY, CDR2 SVGEGT. The CDR3 DNA sequence: TGTGCCAGCAGTTCCCAGAAAAACTCCTACGAGCAGTACTTC. Translating gives CASSSQKNSYEQYF.

This clonotype was seen repeatedly, ten times or more. CDR3 bases: TGTGCCAGCAGTTGGGGGGCGGGTAGGTCCCTTGAGCAGTTCTTC. This sequence encodes CASSWGAGRSLEQFF. The rearrangement uses TRBV27 and TRBJ2-1; D is perhaps TRBD1 or TRBD2 (6 bases each). Germline CDR1 MNHEY, CDR2 SMNVEV (reference sequence). Trimming shortened V by 4 bases and J by 9 bases, and 19 bases separated the two germline ends. The CDR3 is made up of 15 amino acids.

This clonotype appeared many times. The chain links TRBV7-2 to TRBJ1-5, with D possibly matching TRBD1 (5 bases). The CDR3 length is 15 residues. The V gene lost 5 bases and the J gene lost 6 bases, with 17 bases spanning the gap. CDR1 and CDR2 (germline): SGHTA, FQGNSA. The CDR3 sequence: CASSPDWGKAQPQHF. The CDR3 bases are TGTGCCAGCAGCCCAGACTGGGGGAAGGCTCAGCCCCAGCATTTT.

The rearrangement joins TRBV7-6 to TRBJ2-7; D perhaps matches TRBD2 (5 bases). CDR3 size: 15 residues. Looked up from germline, CDR1 is SGHVS and CDR2 is FNYEAQ. Trimming cost V 4 bases and J 2 bases, with 15 bases left between them. CDR3 protein: CASSSQTGGPYEQYF. Here the CDR3 DNA reads TGTGCCAGCAGCTCTCAGACTGGAGGCCCCTACGAGCAGTACTTC.